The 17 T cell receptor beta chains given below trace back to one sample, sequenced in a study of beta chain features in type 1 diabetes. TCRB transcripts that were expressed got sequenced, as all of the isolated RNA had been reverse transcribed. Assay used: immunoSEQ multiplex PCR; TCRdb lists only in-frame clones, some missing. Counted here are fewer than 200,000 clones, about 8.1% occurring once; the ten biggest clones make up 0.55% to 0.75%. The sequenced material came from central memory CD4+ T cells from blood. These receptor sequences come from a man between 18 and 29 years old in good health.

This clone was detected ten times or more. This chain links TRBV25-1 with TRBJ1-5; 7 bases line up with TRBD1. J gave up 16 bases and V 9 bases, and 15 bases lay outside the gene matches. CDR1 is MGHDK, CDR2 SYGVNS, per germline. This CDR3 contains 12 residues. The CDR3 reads CARTGQTGITHF. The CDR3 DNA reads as TGTGCCAGAACGGGTCAGACAGGGATAACTCATTTT.

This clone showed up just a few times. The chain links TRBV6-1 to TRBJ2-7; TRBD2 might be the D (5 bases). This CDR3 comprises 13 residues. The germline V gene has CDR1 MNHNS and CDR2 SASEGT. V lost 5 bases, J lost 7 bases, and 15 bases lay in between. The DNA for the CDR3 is TGTGCCAGCAGTAATTCACCGACGGGGGAGCAGTACTTC. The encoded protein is CASSNSPTGEQYF.

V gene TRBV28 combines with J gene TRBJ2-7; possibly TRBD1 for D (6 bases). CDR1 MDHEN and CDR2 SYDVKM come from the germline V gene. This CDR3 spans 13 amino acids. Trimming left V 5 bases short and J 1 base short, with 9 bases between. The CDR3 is CASSLQGSYEQYF. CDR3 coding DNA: TGTGCCAGCAGTCTACAGGGTTCCTACGAGCAGTACTTC. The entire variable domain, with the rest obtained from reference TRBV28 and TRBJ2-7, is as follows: DVKVTQSSRYLVKRTGEKVFLECVQDMDHENMFWYRQDPGLGLRLIYFSYDVKMKEKGDIPEGYSVSREKKERFSLILESASTNQTSMYLCASSLQGSYEQYFGPGTRLTVT.

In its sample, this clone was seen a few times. CDR3 sequence (DNA): TGTGCCAGCAGACCACAAACAGATACGCAGTATTTT. Its protein is CASRPQTDTQYF. The V call is TRBV7-2, the J call TRBJ2-3; D is ambiguous. Germline lookup yields CDR1 SGHTA and CDR2 FQGNSA. The CDR3 totals 12 residues. Trimming cost V 6 bases and J 3 bases, with 7 bases left between them.

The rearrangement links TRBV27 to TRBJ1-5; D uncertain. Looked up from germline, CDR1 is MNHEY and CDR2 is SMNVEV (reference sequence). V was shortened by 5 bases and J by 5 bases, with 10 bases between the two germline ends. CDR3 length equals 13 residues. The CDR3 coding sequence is TGTGCCAGCAGTCCGAGGTGGGATCAGCCCCAGCATTTT. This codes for CASSPRWDQPQHF.

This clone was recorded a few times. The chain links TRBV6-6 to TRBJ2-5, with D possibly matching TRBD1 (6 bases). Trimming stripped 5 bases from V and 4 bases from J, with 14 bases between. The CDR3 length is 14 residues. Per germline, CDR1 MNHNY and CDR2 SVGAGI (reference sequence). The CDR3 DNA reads TGTGCCAGCAGTCGAACAGGGTTGCTAGAGACCCAGTACTTC. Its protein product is CASSRTGLLETQYF.

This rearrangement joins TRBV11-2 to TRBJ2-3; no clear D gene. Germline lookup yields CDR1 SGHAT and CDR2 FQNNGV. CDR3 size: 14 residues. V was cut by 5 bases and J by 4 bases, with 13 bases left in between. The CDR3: CASSREILADTQYF. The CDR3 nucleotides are TGTGCCAGCAGCCGAGAGATTCTTGCAGATACGCAGTATTTT.

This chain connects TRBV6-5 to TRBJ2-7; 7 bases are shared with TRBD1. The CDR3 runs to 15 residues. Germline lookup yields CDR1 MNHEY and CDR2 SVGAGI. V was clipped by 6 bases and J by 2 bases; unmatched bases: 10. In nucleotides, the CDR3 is TGTGCCAGCAGATCTCGGGACAGTAGAACCTACGAGCAGTACTTC. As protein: CASRSRDSRTYEQYF.

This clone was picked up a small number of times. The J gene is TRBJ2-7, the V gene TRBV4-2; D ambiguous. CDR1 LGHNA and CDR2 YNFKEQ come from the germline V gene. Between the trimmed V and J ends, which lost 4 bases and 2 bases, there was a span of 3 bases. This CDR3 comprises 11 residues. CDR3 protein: CASSLTYEQYF. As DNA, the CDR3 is TGTGCCAGCAGCCTAACCTACGAGCAGTACTTC.

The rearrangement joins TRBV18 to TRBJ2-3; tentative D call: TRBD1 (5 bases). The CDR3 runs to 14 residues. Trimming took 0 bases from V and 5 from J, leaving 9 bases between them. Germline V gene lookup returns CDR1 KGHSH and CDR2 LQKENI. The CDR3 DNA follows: TGTGCCAGCTCACCACCGACAGTCCAAGATACGCAGTATTTT. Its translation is CASSPPTVQDTQYF.

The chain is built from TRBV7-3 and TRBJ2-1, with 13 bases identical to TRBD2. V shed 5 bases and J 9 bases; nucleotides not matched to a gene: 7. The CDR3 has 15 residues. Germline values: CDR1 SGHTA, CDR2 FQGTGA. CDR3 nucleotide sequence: TGTGCCAGCAGCGCCGGACTAGCGGGAGTCAGTGAGCAGTTCTTC. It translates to CASSAGLAGVSEQFF.

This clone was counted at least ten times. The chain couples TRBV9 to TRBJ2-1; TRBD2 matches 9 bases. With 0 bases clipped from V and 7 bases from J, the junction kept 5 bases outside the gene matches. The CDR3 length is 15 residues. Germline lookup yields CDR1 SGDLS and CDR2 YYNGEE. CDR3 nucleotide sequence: TGTGCCAGCAGCGTAGGCCTAGCGGGATGGAATGAGCAGTTCTTC. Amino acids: CASSVGLAGWNEQFF.

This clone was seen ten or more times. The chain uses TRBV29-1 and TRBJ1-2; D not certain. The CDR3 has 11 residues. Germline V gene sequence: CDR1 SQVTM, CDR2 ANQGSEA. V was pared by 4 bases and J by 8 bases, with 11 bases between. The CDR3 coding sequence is TGCAGCGTTGTCAGGTCTCGGGGCTACACCTTC. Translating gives CSVVRSRGYTF.

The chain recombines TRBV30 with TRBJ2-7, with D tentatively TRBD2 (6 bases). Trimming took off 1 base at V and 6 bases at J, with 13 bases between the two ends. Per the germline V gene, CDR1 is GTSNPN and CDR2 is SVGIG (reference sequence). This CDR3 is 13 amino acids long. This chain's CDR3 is CAWSGGGLGEQYF. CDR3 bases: TGTGCCTGGAGTGGGGGAGGCTTGGGCGAGCAGTACTTC.

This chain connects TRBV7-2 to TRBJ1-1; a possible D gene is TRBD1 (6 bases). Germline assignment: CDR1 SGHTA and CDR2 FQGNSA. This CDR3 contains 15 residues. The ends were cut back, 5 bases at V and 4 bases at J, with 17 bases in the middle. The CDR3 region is CASSASWGHRTEAFF. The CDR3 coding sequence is TGTGCCAGCAGCGCTTCGTGGGGACATCGCACTGAAGCTTTCTTT.

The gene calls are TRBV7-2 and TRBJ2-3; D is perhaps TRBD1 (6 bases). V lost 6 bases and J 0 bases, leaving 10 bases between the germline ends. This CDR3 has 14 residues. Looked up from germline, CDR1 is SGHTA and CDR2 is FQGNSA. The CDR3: CASRSGQSTDTQYF. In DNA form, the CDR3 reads TGTGCCAGCAGGTCCGGACAGAGCACAGATACGCAGTATTTT.

The CDR3 coding sequence is TGCGCCAGCAGCTTGGGGGCTAGCGGGGGATGGAATACGCAGTATTTT. This gives the protein CASSLGASGGWNTQYF. The chain links TRBV5-1 to TRBJ2-3; the match to TRBD2 covers 10 bases. This CDR3 has 16 amino acids. Germline loops: CDR1 SGHRS, CDR2 YFSETQ. V shed 0 bases and J 7 bases; nucleotides not matched to a gene: 8.